These 14 T cell receptor beta chains share one sample of origin, sequenced in a study of blood T cells in healthy people across ages. Primers used in a second PCR of roughly 7 to 12 cycles were a sample-barcoded 5' primer and a J-beta primer mix. TCRdb redid the calling of the 5' RACE reads with MiXCR, one entry per CDR3 protein. The table includes over a million distinct CDR3 sequences, almost 60% detected once. Sequenced material: blood. The receptors derive from a man aged 18 to 30 in good health.

In this sample, this clonotype turned up a few times. This chain links TRBV11-2 with TRBJ2-5, with a tentative D call TRBD1 (6 bases). Germline V CDR1 and CDR2: SGHAT, FQNNGV. The length of the CDR3 is 14 residues. V gave up 0 bases and J gave up 5 bases, with 10 bases separating them. CDR3 loop: CASSLDGGGETQYF. Written as DNA, the CDR3 is TGTGCCAGCAGCTTAGATGGGGGCGGTGAGACCCAGTACTTC.

This clonotype was detected only a few times. V and J are TRBV4-3 and TRBJ2-7; TRBD1 agrees at 7 bases. The CDR3 extends over 16 amino acids. Germline V gene sequence: CDR1 LGHNA, CDR2 YSLEER. Trimming cost V 0 bases and J 4 bases; bases outside gene matches: 9. CDR3 DNA: TGCGCCAGCAGCCAAGACCCCGGGACAGAGGTGTACGAGCAGTACTTC. This codes for CASSQDPGTEVYEQYF.

Of note for this clonotype: The junction departs from the called germline gene at one end, perhaps through a read error. This chain joins TRBV3-1 and TRBJ2-3; 7 bases agree with TRBD2. Germline V CDR1 and CDR2: LGHDT, YNNKEL (reference sequence). The CDR3 totals 15 residues. In nucleotides, the CDR3 is TGTGCCAGCAGCATCCGGGGGGAAGTCACAGATACGCGGTATTTT. It yields the protein CASSIRGEVTDTRYF.

This clonotype was seen just once. V is TRBV7-6 and J is TRBJ2-7; D might be TRBD1 (5 bases). Trimming shortened V by 6 bases and J by 0 bases, and 15 bases separated the two germline ends. Germline V lookup: CDR1 SGHVS, CDR2 FNYEAQ. CDR3 length: 15 residues. CDR3 sequence: CASSRSQGSSYEQYF. CDR3 coding DNA: TGTGCCAGCAGTCGCTCCCAGGGCAGCTCCTACGAGCAGTACTTC. Based on the CDR3 plus reference TRBV7-6 and TRBJ2-7, the full variable domain is GAGVSQSPRYKVTKRGQDVALRCDPISGHVSLYWYRQALGQGPEFLTYFNYEAQQDKSGLPNDRFSAERPEGSISTLTIQRTEQRDSAMYRCASSRSQGSSYEQYFGPGTRLTVT.

This chain connects TRBV10-3 to TRBJ2-2, with D perhaps being TRBD1 or TRBD2 (7 bases each). Germline CDR1 and CDR2: ENHRY and SYGVKD. Trimming pared 6 bases from V and 6 bases from J, leaving 23 bases between. The CDR3 contains 17 residues. CDR3 protein: CAISRVASGRGAGELFF. The CDR3 DNA reads as TGTGCCATCAGCCGAGTAGCTAGCGGCAGGGGGGCCGGGGAGCTGTTTTTT.

The CDR3 loop reads CASSVVLAGGEQFF. CDR3 nucleotides: TGTGCCAGCAGCGTAGTACTAGCGGGAGGTGAGCAGTTCTTC. The V call is TRBV9, the J call TRBJ2-1; 12 bases are shared with TRBD2. This CDR3 has 14 amino acids. Germline values: CDR1 SGDLS, CDR2 YYNGEE. V was pared by 0 bases and J by 9 bases, with 1 base of the junction left unmatched.

Turning to this clonotype: The junction does not match germline at one end; this may be a read error. Written as DNA, the CDR3 is TGCGCCAGCAGCCAAGAAATGGGGACAACTGATGAAAAACTGTTTTTT. It yields the protein CASSQEMGTTDEKLFF. The genes are TRBV4-1 and TRBJ1-4; D is perhaps TRBD1 (6 bases). Germline loops: CDR1 MGHRA, CDR2 YSYEKL. This CDR3 is built from 16 residues.

The chain recombines TRBV5-1 with TRBJ2-2, with D possibly TRBD2 on 5 matching bases. V gave up 3 bases and J gave up 6 bases, with 15 bases separating them. Per germline, CDR1 SGHRS and CDR2 YFSETQ. The CDR3 is 15 residues long. This chain's CDR3 is CASSSILEGSGELFF. The CDR3, as DNA: TGCGCCAGCAGCTCGATACTAGAGGGTTCCGGGGAGCTGTTTTTT.

The genes are TRBV12-3 or TRBV12-4 and TRBJ2-3; D is perhaps TRBD1 (5 bases). V shed 5 bases and J shed 6 bases, with 15 bases lying between them. There are 14 residues in the CDR3. The CDR3 spells CASSGPGSMDTQYF. The CDR3 DNA follows: TGTGCCAGCAGTGGGCCAGGGTCAATGGATACGCAGTATTTT.

This clonotype showed up just a few times. The chain is built from TRBV29-1 and TRBJ2-3; TRBD2 agrees at 11 bases. The germline CDR1 and CDR2 sequences are SQVTM and ANQGSEA. Trimming cost V 3 bases and J 2 bases; bases outside gene matches: 7. The CDR3 contains 16 residues. The CDR3 here is CSVEPHSGGATDTQYF. The CDR3 DNA reads as TGCAGCGTTGAGCCGCATAGCGGGGGGGCCACAGATACGCAGTATTTT.

V is TRBV5-1 and J is TRBJ2-7; D possibly corresponds to TRBD1 (6 bases). Germline CDR1 SGHRS, CDR2 YFSETQ. CDR3 size: 14 residues. Trimming pared 4 bases from V and 2 bases from J, leaving 13 bases between. The CDR3 DNA is TGCGCCAGCAGCAAGGGGGACGGTACCTACGAGCAGTACTTC. It yields the protein CASSKGDGTYEQYF.

In this sample, this clonotype turned up once. The J gene is TRBJ2-1, the V gene TRBV12-3 or TRBV12-4; 12 bases are shared with TRBD2. The V and J ends lost 6 bases and 8 bases, in that order; junction bases with no gene match: 8. The CDR3 is made up of 15 amino acids. In DNA form, the CDR3 reads TGTGCCAGCAGAGGACTAGCGGGAAGTTTAGATGAGCAGTTCTTC. Its translation: CASRGLAGSLDEQFF.

The chain couples TRBV5-5 to TRBJ2-1; 10 bases match TRBD2. After removal of 1 base from V and 3 bases from J, the junction contained 4 bases not matched to a gene. The CDR3 has 16 residues. Germline V gene sequence: CDR1 SGHKS, CDR2 YYEKEE (reference sequence). The CDR3, as DNA: TGTGCCAGCAGCTTGAAAGCGGGGGGGCTCTACAATGAGCAGTTCTTC. As protein: CASSLKAGGLYNEQFF. Looking up the rest from reference TRBV5-5 and TRBJ2-1 gives the full variable domain: DAGVTQSPTHLIKTRGQQVTLRCSPISGHKSVSWYQQVLGQGPQFIFQYYEKEERGRGNFPDRFSARQFPNYSSELNVNALLLGDSALYLCASSLKAGGLYNEQFFGPGTRLTVL.

The chain links TRBV6-1 to TRBJ2-1; the D gene is possibly TRBD1 (6 bases). The V and J ends lost 2 bases and 7 bases respectively, with 6 bases between them. This CDR3 is 12 amino acids long. The germline gives CDR1 MNHNS, CDR2 SASEGT. The DNA of the CDR3 is TGTGCCAGCAGTGAACAGGGGAATGAGCAGTTCTTC. It yields the protein CASSEQGNEQFF.